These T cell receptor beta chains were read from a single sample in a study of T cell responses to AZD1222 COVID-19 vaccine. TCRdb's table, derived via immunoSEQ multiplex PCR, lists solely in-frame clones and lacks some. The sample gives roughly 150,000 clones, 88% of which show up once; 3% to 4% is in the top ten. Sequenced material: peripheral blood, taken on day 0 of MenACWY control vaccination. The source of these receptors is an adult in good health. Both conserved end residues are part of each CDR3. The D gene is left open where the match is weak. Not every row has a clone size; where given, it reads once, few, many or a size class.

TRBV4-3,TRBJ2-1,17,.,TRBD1,TGCGCCAGCAGCCAAGTCGGCTCGGGACAGGGTCTCAATGAGCAGTTCTTC,CASSQVGSGQGLNEQFF
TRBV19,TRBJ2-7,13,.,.,TGTGCCACCTCAGGGAGACAGACCTACGAGCAGTACTTC,CATSGRQTYEQYF
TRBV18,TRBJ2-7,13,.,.,TGTGCCAGCTCACCGGGGAACGTCTACGAGCAGTACTTC,CASSPGNVYEQYF
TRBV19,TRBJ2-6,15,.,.,TGTGCCAGTAGTATGACTCGTACTGGGGCCAACGTCCTGACTTTC,CASSMTRTGANVLTF
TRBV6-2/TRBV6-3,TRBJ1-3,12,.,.,TGTGCCAGCAGTTTCCAGGGGAACACCATATATTTT,CASSFQGNTIYF
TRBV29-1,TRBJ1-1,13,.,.,TGCAGCGTTGAAAAGGGACTGGGGACTGAAGCTTTCTTT,CSVEKGLGTEAFF
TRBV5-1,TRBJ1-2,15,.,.,TGCGCCAGCAGCTTGGTACAGGGAAATACGGGGGGCTACACCTTC,CASSLVQGNTGGYTF
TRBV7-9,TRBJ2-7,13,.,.,TGTGCCAGCAGCTTAGCGGGGACGGGGGAGCAGTACTTC,CASSLAGTGEQYF
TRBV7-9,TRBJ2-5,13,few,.,TGTGCCAGCAGCTCGCGGGGGCCAGAGACCCAGTACTTC,CASSSRGPETQYF
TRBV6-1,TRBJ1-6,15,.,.,TGTGCCAGCAGTGAATTTCTGGGGAATGTCTCACCCCTCCACTTT,CASSEFLGNVSPLHF
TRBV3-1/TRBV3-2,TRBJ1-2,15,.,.,TGTGCCAGCAGCCTCTTACACAGGGAGGACTATGGCTACACCTTC,CASSLLHREDYGYTF
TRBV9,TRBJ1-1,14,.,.,TGTGCCAGCAGCCGTGATCAGGGAAACACTGAAGCTTTCTTT,CASSRDQGNTEAFF
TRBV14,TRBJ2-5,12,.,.,TGTGCCAGCAGCCAAAGGGCGGAGACCCAGTACTTC,CASSQRAETQYF
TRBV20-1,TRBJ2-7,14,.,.,TGCAGTGCTAGTTTGGGGACCATGGAGGTTTGGCAGTACTTC,CSASLGTMEVWQYF
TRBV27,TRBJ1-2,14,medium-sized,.,TGTGCCAGCAGTTTACAGGGAGCTAACTATGGCTACACCTTC,CASSLQGANYGYTF
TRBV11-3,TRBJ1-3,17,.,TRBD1,TGTGCCAGCAGCTCCCCCCGGACAGGCTACTCTGGAAACACCATATATTTT,CASSSPRTGYSGNTIYF
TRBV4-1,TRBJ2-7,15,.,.,TGCGCCAGCAGCCTTGGCCCCACATATTCCTACGAGCAGTACTTC,CASSLGPTYSYEQYF
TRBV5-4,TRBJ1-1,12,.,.,TGTGCCAGCAGCTTGGGAGGGTGGGAAGCTTTCTTT,CASSLGGWEAFF
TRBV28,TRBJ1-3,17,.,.,TGTGCCAGCAGTTTACGTTCGGCCGGCCACTCTGGAAACACCATATATTTT,CASSLRSAGHSGNTIYF
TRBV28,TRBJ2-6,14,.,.,TGTGCCAGCACGGGTCTCTCTGGGGCCAACGTCCTGACTTTC,CASTGLSGANVLTF
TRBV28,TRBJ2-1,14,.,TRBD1,TGTGCCAGCAGAACGGGACAGGGCTACAATGAGCAGTTCTTC,CASRTGQGYNEQFF
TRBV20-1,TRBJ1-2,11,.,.,TGCAGTGCTAGAGGTCCCGATGGCTACACCTTC,CSARGPDGYTF
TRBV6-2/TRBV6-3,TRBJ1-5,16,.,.,TGTGCCAGCAGTCCACGACAGGCTTCAAGCAATCAGCCCCAGCATTTT,CASSPRQASSNQPQHF
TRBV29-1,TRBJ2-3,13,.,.,TGCAGCGTTGTTTTTTGGGGTTTAGATACGCAGTATTTT,CSVVFWGLDTQYF
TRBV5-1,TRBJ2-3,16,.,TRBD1,TGCGCCAGCAGCCAAAGGACAGGTTTTAACACAGATACGCAGTATTTT,CASSQRTGFNTDTQYF
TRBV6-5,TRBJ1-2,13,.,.,TGTGCCAGCAGTTACGCAGGCAACTATGGCTACACCTTC,CASSYAGNYGYTF
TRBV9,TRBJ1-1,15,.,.,TGTGCCAGCAGCGTAGGGGGGGCGGTCCACACTGAAGCTTTCTTT,CASSVGGAVHTEAFF
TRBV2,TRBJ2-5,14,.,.,TGTGCCAGCAGAACTAGTCGGGGGGCAGAGACCCAGTACTTC,CASRTSRGAETQYF
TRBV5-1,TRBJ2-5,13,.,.,TGCGCCAGCAGCCCTGGGGACCTGGAGACCCAGTACTTC,CASSPGDLETQYF
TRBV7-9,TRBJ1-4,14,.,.,TGTGCCAGCAGCCCGAGAGGGTTTAATGAAAAACTGTTTTTT,CASSPRGFNEKLFF
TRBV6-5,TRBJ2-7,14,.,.,TGTGCCAGCCCAGGTGGGGGACGAGTCTACGAGCAGTACTTC,CASPGGGRVYEQYF
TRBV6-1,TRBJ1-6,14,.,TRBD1,TGTGCCAGCAGTGAGGGACAGGGCACTTCACCCCTCCACTTT,CASSEGQGTSPLHF
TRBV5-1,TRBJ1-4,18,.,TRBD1,TGCGCCAGCAGCTCGACTACAGGGGGATTTGCAACTAATGAAAAACTGTTTTTT,CASSSTTGGFATNEKLFF
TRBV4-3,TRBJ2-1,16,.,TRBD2,TGCGCCAGCAGCCCCTTACTAGCGGGGCAGTACAATGAGCAGTTCTTC,CASSPLLAGQYNEQFF
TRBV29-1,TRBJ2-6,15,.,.,TGCAGCGTTGGGCCAGATGACTCTGGGGCCAACGTCCTGACTTTC,CSVGPDDSGANVLTF
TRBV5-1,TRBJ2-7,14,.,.,TGCGCCAGCAGGACGGGGCACAGCTCCTACGAGCAGTACTTC,CASRTGHSSYEQYF
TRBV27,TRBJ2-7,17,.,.,TGTGCCAGCAGTTTATTGGAGGCGGAGGGGACAAACGGGGAGCAGTACTTC,CASSLLEAEGTNGEQYF
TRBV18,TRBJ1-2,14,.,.,TGTGCCAGCTCACCTCCAACAGAGTCCTATGGCTACACCTTC,CASSPPTESYGYTF
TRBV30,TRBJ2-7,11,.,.,TGTGCCTGGAGTGGAGGCAATAGGCAGTACTTC,CAWSGGNRQYF
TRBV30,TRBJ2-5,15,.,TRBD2,TGTGCCTGGAGTGTGATAGCGGGGGGCCGGGGGACCCAGTACTTC,CAWSVIAGGRGTQYF
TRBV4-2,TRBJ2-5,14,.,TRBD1,TGTGCCAGCAGCCCCGGCAGGGGGCTAGAGACCCAGTACTTC,CASSPGRGLETQYF
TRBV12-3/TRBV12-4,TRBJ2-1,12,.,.,TGTGCCAGCAGTTTAATGCGGAATGAGCAGTTCTTC,CASSLMRNEQFF
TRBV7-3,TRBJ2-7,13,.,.,TGTGCCAGCAGCTTAAATTTATTTGGGGAGCAGTACTTC,CASSLNLFGEQYF
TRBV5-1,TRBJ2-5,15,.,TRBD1,TGCGCCAGCAGTCGATCCAGGGACAGGGGGCAAGCCCAGTACTTC,CASSRSRDRGQAQYF
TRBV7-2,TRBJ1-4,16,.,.,TGTGCCAGCAGCTCTACTATTTGGGGCAATGATGAAAAACTGTTTTTT,CASSSTIWGNDEKLFF
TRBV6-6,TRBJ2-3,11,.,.,TGTGCCAGCAGTTACCAAGATACGCAGTATTTT,CASSYQDTQYF
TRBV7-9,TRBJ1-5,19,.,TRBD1,TGTGCCAGCAGCTTAATTCGGACAGGGAATTTGGTAGGCAATCAGCCCCAGCATTTT,CASSLIRTGNLVGNQPQHF
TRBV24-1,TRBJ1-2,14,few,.,TGTGCCACCTCAGTTAAATTCCGGGGTAGAAGCTACACCTTC,CATSVKFRGRSYTF
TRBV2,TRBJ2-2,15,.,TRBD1,TGTGCCAGCAGTGAACCACAGGGGGTAACCGGGGAGCTGTTTTTT,CASSEPQGVTGELFF
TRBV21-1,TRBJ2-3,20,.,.,.,CASSPQDRSEVGRGSDTQYF
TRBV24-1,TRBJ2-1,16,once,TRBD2,TGTGCCACCAGTGCATCCGGGACTAGCGGTAATCGTGAGCAGTTCTTC,CATSASGTSGNREQFF
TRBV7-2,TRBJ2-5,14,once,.,TGTGCCAGCAGCTTAGCGGGAGTCGGAGAGACCCAGTACTTC,CASSLAGVGETQYF
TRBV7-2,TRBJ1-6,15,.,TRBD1,TGTGCCAGCAGCTTACAGGGGGCAGGTAATTCACCCCTCCACTTT,CASSLQGAGNSPLHF
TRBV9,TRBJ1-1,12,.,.,TGTGCCAGCAAAAAGGAGAACACTGAAGCTTTCTTT,CASKKENTEAFF